Listed here are 30 T cell receptor beta chains from one sample, sequenced in a study of sequential checkpoint blockade in melanoma. TCRdb's copy holds only in-frame clones and misses some; the assay was immunoSEQ multiplex PCR. The sample records about 20,000 clones, just under 75% being singletons. Treatment defined: randomized to nivolumab then ipilimumab (arm A) or the reverse (arm B). The material was CD8+ T cells sorted from blood (inferred from file names), obtained from a patient given nivolumab and ipilimumab in sequence. These receptors came from a human donor with melanoma.

The rearrangement uses TRBV27 and TRBJ2-7; 12 bases fit TRBD2. CDR1 MNHEY and CDR2 SMNVEV come from the germline V gene (reference sequence). J lost 5 bases, V lost 5 bases, and 4 bases had no gene match. The CDR3 loop spans 14 amino acids. Here the CDR3 reads CASSRLAGAHEQYF. Written as DNA, the CDR3 is TGTGCCAGCAGTAGACTAGCGGGAGCCCACGAGCAGTACTTC.

V usage is TRBV6-1 and J usage is TRBJ1-4, with 7 bases identical to TRBD1. Germline V gives CDR1 MNHNS, CDR2 SASEGT. V was clipped by 1 base and J by 4 bases; unmatched bases: 6. The length of the CDR3 is 16 residues. The CDR3 loop reads CASSEEGGEGNEKLFF. The CDR3 nucleotides are TGTGCCAGCAGTGAAGAAGGGGGCGAGGGTAATGAAAAACTGTTTTTT.

The rearrangement joins TRBV6-6 to TRBJ2-1; 10 bases match TRBD2. V trimming: 8 bases; J trimming: 7 bases; junction bases outside the gene matches: 11. CDR3 length: 15 residues. Germline CDR1 reads MNHNY; CDR2 reads SVGAGI (reference sequence). CDR3: CASGGLAGVVNEQFF. In DNA, the CDR3 is TGTGCCAGCGGGGGGCTAGCGGGAGTCGTGAATGAGCAGTTCTTC.

The chain is built from TRBV27 and TRBJ2-7; 8 positions match TRBD1. The CDR3 runs to 14 residues. In germline, CDR1 is MNHEY, CDR2 SMNVEV (reference sequence). Trimming at V came to 2 bases and at J to 3 bases, leaving 3 bases not matched to a gene. DNA for the CDR3: TGTGCCAGCAGTTTAATCGGACAGGGCTACGAGCAGTACTTC. It translates to CASSLIGQGYEQYF.

The V and J genes are TRBV28 and TRBJ2-7, with 8 bases matching TRBD1. The CDR3 extends over 16 amino acids. Trimming cost V 1 base and J 0 bases; bases outside gene matches: 5. Germline CDR1 MDHEN, CDR2 SYDVKM. The CDR3 DNA is TGTGCCAGCAGTTTATCGGACAGGGCATCCTCCTACGAGCAGTACTTC. Its protein is CASSLSDRASSYEQYF.

The V call is TRBV11-1, the J call TRBJ2-1; 12 bases match TRBD2. The CDR3 contains 17 residues. The germline V gene encodes CDR1 SGHAT and CDR2 FQDESV (reference sequence). The V and J ends lost 1 base and 8 bases, in that order; junction bases with no gene match: 9. CDR3 sequence reads: CASSLDLPSGGVYEQFF. The CDR3, as DNA: TGTGCCAGCAGCTTAGATCTCCCTAGCGGGGGGGTCTATGAGCAGTTCTTC.

The sample holds a few counts of this clone. The rearrangement joins TRBV27 to TRBJ1-5; 8 bases are shared with TRBD1. Germline V CDR1 and CDR2: MNHEY, SMNVEV (reference sequence). The CDR3 spans 14 residues. V lost 6 bases and J lost 3; bases outside the gene matches: 4. CDR3 nucleotides: TGTGCCAGCAGCCGACAGGGGAACAATCAGCCCCAGCATTTT. It codes for CASSRQGNNQPQHF.

The J gene is TRBJ2-7, the V gene TRBV4-1; D possibly corresponds to TRBD2 (5 bases). Germline V gene data show CDR1 as MGHRA and CDR2 as YSYEKL. The length of the CDR3 is 13 residues. Trimming left V 1 base short and J 6 bases short, with 10 bases between. The CDR3 protein is CASSQVEGSEQYF. CDR3 coding DNA: TGCGCCAGCAGCCAAGTAGAGGGATCCGAGCAGTACTTC.

By sample fraction, this clone is medium-sized. This sequence joins TRBV4-1 and TRBJ1-4; D possibly corresponds to TRBD1 (6 bases). Germline lookup yields CDR1 MGHRA and CDR2 YSYEKL. This CDR3 contains 11 residues. The CDR3 nucleotides are TGCGCGACAGGTCGGGGAGAAAAACTGTTTTTT. As protein: CATGRGEKLFF.

The chain carries TRBV7-9 and TRBJ1-2; 7 bases are shared with TRBD1. V was clipped by 5 bases and J by 4 bases; unmatched bases: 7. Per the germline V gene, CDR1 is SEHNR and CDR2 is FQNEAQ (reference sequence). This CDR3 region has 14 residues. Written as DNA, the CDR3 is TGTGCCAGCAGCGGAGACAGGGACCCCTATGGCTACACCTTC. It codes for CASSGDRDPYGYTF.

This clone was observed a few times. Its ends do not fully match the called genes, so a read error is possible. This sequence joins TRBV13 and TRBJ2-7; weak D call: TRBD1 (6 bases). Germline values: CDR1 PRHDT, CDR2 FYEKMQ (reference sequence). The CDR3 loop spans 12 amino acids. CDR3 sequence: CASSDGTHEQYF. For the CDR3, the DNA is TGCGCCAGCAGTGACGGGACACACGAGCAGTACTTC.

This rearrangement joins TRBV4-3 to TRBJ1-1; no clear D gene. CDR3 length equals 13 residues. CDR1 is LGHNA, CDR2 YSLEER, per germline. Trimming stripped 0 bases from V and 4 bases from J, with 6 bases between. The CDR3 DNA sequence: TGCGCCAGCAGCCAAGATCGCGGCACTGAAGCTTTCTTT. Translating gives CASSQDRGTEAFF.

The chain uses TRBV5-1 and TRBJ2-1; 11 bases match TRBD1. Germline values: CDR1 SGHRS, CDR2 YFSETQ. V lost 4 bases, J lost 2 bases, and 2 bases stayed unmatched. CDR3 length: 15 amino acids. The CDR3 region is CASSRTGGTYNEQFF. As DNA, the CDR3 is TGCGCCAGCAGCAGGACAGGGGGCACCTACAATGAGCAGTTCTTC.

This clone was detected once. This chain uses TRBV6-6 with TRBJ1-1; D is possibly TRBD1 (5 bases). The CDR3 totals 15 residues. The V gene lost 2 bases and the J gene lost 2 bases, with 12 bases spanning the gap. The V gene's germline CDR1 is MNHNY and CDR2 SVGAGI (reference sequence). The CDR3 here is CASSYKSRVNTEAFF. The CDR3 bases are TGTGCCAGCAGTTACAAAAGCAGGGTTAACACTGAAGCTTTCTTT.

V usage is TRBV29-1 and J usage is TRBJ1-2; D gene uncertain. V was trimmed by 5 bases and J by 4 bases, leaving 17 bases between them. The CDR3 is 14 amino acids. CDR1 SQVTM and CDR2 ANQGSEA come from the germline V gene. This CDR3 is CSVNEVGVGYGYTF. The CDR3 DNA sequence: TGCAGCGTTAACGAAGTAGGAGTCGGCTATGGCTACACCTTC.

This rearrangement joins TRBV30 to TRBJ2-7; a weak D match, TRBD1 (6 bases). V gave up 3 bases and J gave up 1 base, with 13 bases separating them. The CDR3 runs to 14 residues. CDR1 and CDR2 (germline): GTSNPN, SVGIG (reference sequence). CDR3 sequence reads: CAWRATGISYEQYF. For the CDR3, the DNA is TGTGCCTGGAGGGCAACAGGGATTTCCTACGAGCAGTACTTC.

The gene calls are TRBV19 and TRBJ2-7; 10 nucleotides agree with TRBD1. The V segment lost 10 bases and the J segment 4 bases; nucleotides outside the gene matches: 10. The germline CDR1 and CDR2 sequences are LNHDA and SQIVND (reference sequence). The CDR3 contains 14 residues. The CDR3 sequence is CATRSDRGKYEQYF. CDR3 sequence (DNA): TGTGCCACTAGGTCGGACAGGGGGAAGTACGAGCAGTACTTC.

This chain uses TRBV27 with TRBJ2-7, with D perhaps matching TRBD1 (6 bases). CDR3 length: 15 residues. Germline CDR1 and CDR2: MNHEY and SMNVEV (reference sequence). With 4 bases removed from V and 0 bases from J, the gap between germline ends came to 13 bases. The CDR3: CASSSPWTASYEQYF. CDR3 nucleotide sequence: TGTGCCAGCAGTTCGCCGTGGACAGCCTCCTACGAGCAGTACTTC.

This clone was counted a few times. The chain carries TRBV19 and TRBJ1-1, with 8 bases matching TRBD1. The CDR3 length is 18 residues. With 5 bases clipped from V and 1 base from J, the junction kept 15 bases outside the gene matches. Germline CDR1 and CDR2: LNHDA and SQIVND (reference sequence). As DNA, the CDR3 is TGTGCCAGTAGTTTGGGGTCCGCAGGGGGCGGTGCGAACACTGAAGCTTTCTTT. Its protein is CASSLGSAGGGANTEAFF. The whole variable domain, filled in from reference TRBV19 and TRBJ1-1, reads DGGITQSPKYLFRKEGQNVTLSCEQNLNHDAMYWYRQDPGQGLRLIYYSQIVNDFQKGDIAEGYSVSREKKESFPLTVTSAQKNPTAFYLCASSLGSAGGGANTEAFFGQGTRLTVV.

The rearrangement links TRBV19 to TRBJ2-3, with D possibly being TRBD2 (6 bases). Germline V gene lookup returns CDR1 LNHDA and CDR2 SQIVND (reference sequence). The germline V and J ends were trimmed by 3 bases and 3 bases, with 16 bases remaining between them. CDR3 length: 16 residues. CDR3 amino acids: CASSISGGVGTDTQYF. CDR3 in DNA: TGTGCCAGTAGTATTTCAGGAGGGGTCGGGACAGATACGCAGTATTTT. Full variable domain (outside the CDR3, taken from reference TRBV19 and TRBJ2-3): DGGITQSPKYLFRKEGQNVTLSCEQNLNHDAMYWYRQDPGQGLRLIYYSQIVNDFQKGDIAEGYSVSREKKESFPLTVTSAQKNPTAFYLCASSISGGVGTDTQYFGPGTRLTVL.

The CDR3: CASSQATGAEAFF. The DNA for the CDR3 is TGTGCCAGCAGCCAAGCCACAGGGGCGGAAGCTTTCTTT. J is TRBJ1-1 and V is TRBV4-2; 7 bases line up with TRBD1. The CDR3 has 13 amino acids. V was clipped by 1 base and J by 8 bases; unmatched bases: 4. The germline V gene encodes CDR1 LGHNA and CDR2 YNFKEQ.

The CDR3 DNA is TGTGCCAGCAGTCCCCTACGGACAGGGGGGGCTGAAGCTTTCTTT. Translated: CASSPLRTGGAEAFF. The chain employs TRBV6-1 and TRBJ1-1, with 10 bases that match TRBD1. CDR1 MNHNS and CDR2 SASEGT come from the germline V gene. V lost 5 bases, J lost 6 bases, and 9 bases stayed unmatched. This CDR3 has 15 amino acids.

This clone was observed once. The chain has TRBV13 and TRBJ2-7; 9 bases agree with TRBD1. V lost 9 bases to trimming and J lost 2 bases; unmatched junction nucleotides: 8. The length of the CDR3 is 14 residues. Germline CDR1 and CDR2: PRHDT and FYEKMQ (reference sequence). As DNA, the CDR3 is TGTGCCAGTGCCTTGGGACAGGGCGCCTACGAGCAGTACTTC. Translating gives CASALGQGAYEQYF.

The chain employs TRBV10-3 and TRBJ1-1; D is unresolved. V dropped 11 bases and J dropped 2 bases, with 15 bases sitting between them. Per germline, CDR1 ENHRY and CDR2 SYGVKD. The CDR3 sequence is 13 residues long. The CDR3 loop is CAASSSGNTEAFF. The CDR3 DNA sequence: TGTGCCGCCTCCTCCTCAGGCAACACTGAAGCTTTCTTT.

This clone was observed a single time. CDR3 sequence: CASSFPGSYEQYF. In DNA, the CDR3 is TGTGCCAGCAGTTTCCCCGGCTCCTACGAGCAGTACTTC. This chain connects TRBV28 to TRBJ2-7; the D is unclear. V was cut by 3 bases and J by 0 bases, with 6 bases left in between. Germline CDR1 and CDR2: MDHEN and SYDVKM. The CDR3 contains 13 residues. The variable domain in full, with the rest retrieved from reference TRBV28 and TRBJ2-7, is DVKVTQSSRYLVKRTGEKVFLECVQDMDHENMFWYRQDPGLGLRLIYFSYDVKMKEKGDIPEGYSVSREKKERFSLILESASTNQTSMYLCASSFPGSYEQYFGPGTRLTVT.

The chain uses TRBV18 and TRBJ2-1, with 9 nucleotides matching TRBD2. Germline loops: CDR1 KGHSH, CDR2 LQKENI. V lost 3 bases to trimming and J lost 6 bases; unmatched junction nucleotides: 12. The CDR3 runs to 17 residues. CDR3 protein: CASSPPPWTSVFNEQFF. The CDR3 coding sequence is TGTGCCAGCTCACCGCCTCCCTGGACTAGCGTATTCAATGAGCAGTTCTTC.

The chain employs TRBV5-1 and TRBJ2-2; D is perhaps TRBD1 (5 bases). CDR1 SGHRS and CDR2 YFSETQ come from the germline V gene. V lost 7 bases to trimming and J lost 3 bases, with 13 bases between them. The CDR3 is made up of 14 amino acids. CDR3 in DNA: TGCGCCAGCCTGGGGCGTGGCGACACCGGGGAGCTGTTTTTT. Protein: CASLGRGDTGELFF.

V is TRBV7-9 and J is TRBJ2-1; D gene unclear. The CDR3 is 10 residues long. V was shortened by 6 bases and J by 7 bases, with 4 bases between the two germline ends. CDR1 is SEHNR and CDR2 is FQNEAQ in the germline V gene (reference sequence). CDR3 protein: CASSSNEQFF. The CDR3, as DNA: TGTGCCAGCAGTTCTAATGAGCAGTTCTTC.

The chain has TRBV5-1 and TRBJ2-3, with 10 bases lining up with TRBD1. The V gene's germline CDR1 is SGHRS and CDR2 YFSETQ. J lost 2 bases, V lost 5 bases, and 5 bases had no gene match. CDR3 length: 15 residues. The CDR3 DNA reads as TGCGCCAGCAGTTGGAGACAGGGGGCCACAGATACGCAGTATTTT. As protein: CASSWRQGATDTQYF.

The chain recombines TRBV5-6 with TRBJ2-5; D might be TRBD2 (6 bases). V dropped 4 bases and J dropped 11 bases, with 21 bases sitting between them. Germline lookup yields CDR1 SGHDT and CDR2 YYEEEE. The CDR3 is made up of 14 amino acids. As DNA, the CDR3 is TGTGCCAGCAGCCGGCCCCCACGGGTTCGGGAGCAGTACTTC. Encoded protein: CASSRPPRVREQYF.